This TCR beta chain was profiled in a study of CD8+ T cells in alopecia areata. Looking at the study overall: The duration of tofacitinib was 6 to 18 months, with 6 months off drug afterward.

Study-level findings and limits: Expanded CD8+ clones among the top 100, as well as scalp clonality, were significantly decreased by tofacitinib. Given one nonresponder, whether baseline CD8+ expansion relates to response remains uncertain.

Indicated treatment: oral pan-JAK inhibitor, 5-10 mg twice daily. Deletions cut 10 bases from V and 5 bases from J, with 11 bases between. This CDR3 comprises 11 residues. The germline CDR1 and CDR2 sequences are MDHEN and SYDVKM. RNA extraction was followed by reverse transcription into cDNA, which acted as the sequencing template. Using immunoSEQ multiplex PCR, the repertoire was profiled, and TCRdb retains in-frame clones only, with some absent. In the table there are fewer than 250,000 clones, approximately 60% of which are singletons. Notes on this clone: Its cognate antigen is unknown.

The TCR was taken from a human donor with alopecia areata. Sequencing used CD4+ T cells sorted from blood, obtained at week 4, from a patient treated with tofacitinib. This chain joins TRBV28 and TRBJ2-5; no definite D call. CDR3: CATKGMETQYF. In DNA form, the CDR3 reads TGTGCCACCAAGGGAATGGAGACCCAGTACTTC.